This T cell receptor (beta chain) was sequenced during a study of blood T cells in healthy people across ages. Findings and caveats of the study: Diversity of TCR beta per million T cells declined in a roughly linear way with age.

Comments on this clonotype: The antigen is undetermined. One end of the junction fails to match germline, which may point to a read error.

CDR3 length: 14 amino acids. Germline CDR1 reads SGHRS; CDR2 reads YFSETQ. The authors isolated at least 7 million PBMCs per sample. The authors ran a second PCR of about 7 to 11 cycles using a sample-barcoded 5' primer and a J-beta primer mix. TCRdb fed the 5' RACE reads into MiXCR, producing one record per CDR3 protein. Here the sample spans around 1,700,000 distinct CDR3 sequences, roughly 28% being singletons. This TCR was recovered from a woman aged 25 to 45 in good health. The sequencing sample was made of blood. The V gene is TRBV5-1, the J gene TRBJ1-2, with D unclear. The CDR3 DNA is TGCGCCAGCAGCTTGTCCCCTGAGGTCTATGACTACACCTTC. Translating it yields CASSLSPEVYDYTF.